The T cell receptor (beta chain) under discussion was sequenced for a study of control samples from healthy donors and cancer patients. V gave up 1 base and J gave up 5 bases; unmatched junction bases: 14. The germline CDR1 and CDR2 sequences are MNHNS and SASEGT. The CDR3 contains 17 residues. The assay was immunoSEQ multiplex PCR, and TCRdb's table has in-frame clones only and misses some. Altogether tens of thousands of clones are present, just under 90% being singletons, with the ten largest covering around 6%. This chain connects TRBV6-1 to TRBJ2-7; 7 positions match TRBD2. The material sequenced was blood. The sequence came from a man aged 50-59 years in good health. In DNA, the CDR3 is TGTGCCAGCAGTGAAGGGAGCCCGGCGGGGCGGGGGAACGAGCAGTACTTC. Protein: CASSEGSPAGRGNEQYF.